This passage covers 19 T cell receptor beta chains from one sample sequenced in a study of blood T cell repertoires in COVID-19. Profiled with immunoSEQ multiplex PCR; TCRdb holds only in-frame clones, not every one. The sample has under 200,000 clones; 80% to 90% are singletons. The sequenced sample was peripheral blood. These receptors all come from a man aged 25 to 40 with active or convalescent COVID-19.

The rearrangement joins TRBV3-1 (or the pseudogene TRBV3-2) to TRBJ1-6, with D unclear. CDR3 size: 15 residues. Trimming left V 1 base short and J 6 bases short, with 10 bases between. CDR1 is LGHDT and CDR2 is YNNKEL in the germline V gene (reference sequence). As DNA, the CDR3 is TGTGCCAGCAGCCAAGGTCAGTTTATTAATTCACCCCTCCACTTT. This translates into CASSQGQFINSPLHF.

This chain uses TRBV24-1 with TRBJ2-1, with D tentatively TRBD1 (6 bases). Trimming shortened V by 9 bases and J by 4 bases, and 12 bases separated the two germline ends. The CDR3 is made up of 13 amino acids. From germline, CDR1 is KGHDR and CDR2 SFDVKD. In nucleotides, the CDR3 is TGTGCCACCCAGACAGGTGAATACAATGAGCAGTTCTTC. Its protein is CATQTGEYNEQFF.

The chain recombines TRBV11-3 with TRBJ2-2; 9 bases match TRBD1. The CDR3 is 15 residues long. V dropped 5 bases and J dropped 1; count of bases not matched to a gene: 2. Germline values: CDR1 SGHNT, CDR2 YENEEA. The CDR3 coding sequence is TGTGCCAGCAGCCAGACAGGGGGGAACACCGGGGAGCTGTTTTTT. Its translation is CASSQTGGNTGELFF.

This rearrangement joins TRBV12-3 or TRBV12-4 to TRBJ1-2, with D possibly TRBD1 on 6 matching bases. Between the trimmed V and J ends, which lost 5 bases and 10 bases, there was a span of 14 bases. The CDR3 has 12 amino acids. CDR3 nucleotides: TGTGCCAGCAGTCCGGGGGGCGCAGCCTACACCTTC. Protein product: CASSPGGAAYTF.

This chain joins TRBV12-5 and TRBJ1-1; 9 nucleotides align to TRBD1. The CDR3 has 15 residues. Germline V gives CDR1 LGHNT, CDR2 FRNRAP. The V and J ends lost 0 bases and 5 bases, in that order; junction bases with no gene match: 4. The CDR3 region is CASGLVRGTGTEAFF. Written as DNA, the CDR3 is TGTGCTAGTGGTTTGGTCCGGGGGACAGGGACTGAAGCTTTCTTT. Variable domain in full (rest from reference TRBV12-5 and TRBJ1-1): DARVTQTPRHKVTEMGQEVTMRCQPILGHNTVFWYRQTMMQGLELLAYFRNRAPLDDSGMPKDRFSAEMPDATLATLKIQPSEPRDSAVYFCASGLVRGTGTEAFFGQGTRLTVV.

The sample holds a few counts of this clone. V gene TRBV5-1 combines with J gene TRBJ2-5; 11 nucleotides line up with TRBD2. This CDR3 contains 16 residues. V was clipped by 4 bases and J by 0 bases; unmatched bases: 5. CDR1 and CDR2 (germline): SGHRS, YFSETQ. CDR3 sequence (DNA): TGCGCCAGCAGCCAGGGACTAGCGGAGTACCAAGAGACCCAGTACTTC. Translated: CASSQGLAEYQETQYF.

Concerning this clone: The junction departs from the called germline gene at one end, perhaps through a read error. This rearrangement joins TRBV28 to TRBJ1-2, with 7 bases lining up with TRBD1. This CDR3 contains 15 residues. Germline V gene data show CDR1 as MDHEN and CDR2 as SYDVKM. The CDR3 spells CTSSSADRAVYGYTF. CDR3 in DNA: TGTACCAGCAGTTCAGCCGACAGGGCCGTCTATGGCTACACCTTC.

The V and J genes are TRBV19 and TRBJ1-1, with D unclear. Trimming took off 0 bases at V and 1 base at J, with 6 bases between the two ends. The CDR3 loop spans 14 amino acids. CDR1 and CDR2 (germline): LNHDA, SQIVND (reference sequence). The CDR3 reads CASSIDNRNTEAFF. CDR3 nucleotide sequence: TGTGCCAGTAGTATAGATAATAGGAACACTGAAGCTTTCTTT.

The rearrangement links TRBV28 to TRBJ2-6; 7 bases agree with TRBD1. J lost 0 bases, V lost 0 bases, and 2 bases had no gene match. Germline-derived CDR1 and CDR2 are MDHEN and SYDVKM. The CDR3 loop spans 17 amino acids. The CDR3 sequence: CASSLWQGVSGANVLTF. The CDR3 DNA reads TGTGCCAGCAGTTTATGGCAGGGGGTCTCTGGGGCCAACGTCCTGACTTTC.

V usage is TRBV30 and J usage is TRBJ1-1; 11 bases are shared with TRBD1. Losses at the gene ends were 4 bases for V and 6 bases for J; bases not matched to a gene: 7. CDR1 is GTSNPN and CDR2 is SVGIG in the germline V gene (reference sequence). The CDR3 covers 14 residues. The DNA of the CDR3 is TGTGCCTGGACAGAGGGACAGGGGGTCCCTGAAGCTTTCTTT. Amino acids: CAWTEGQGVPEAFF.

The V and J genes are TRBV5-1 and TRBJ2-3, with 11 bases fitting TRBD2. Per the germline V gene, CDR1 is SGHRS and CDR2 is YFSETQ. Unmatched junction bases numbered 4, after V lost 4 bases and J lost 0 bases. This CDR3 has 16 residues. This CDR3 reads CASSDGTSGSTDTQYF. For the CDR3, the DNA is TGCGCCAGCAGCGACGGGACTAGCGGAAGCACAGATACGCAGTATTTT.

This clone occurred once. This chain links TRBV11-3 with TRBJ2-1; D is possibly TRBD2 (6 bases). The CDR3 is 15 residues long. Germline V gene lookup returns CDR1 SGHNT and CDR2 YENEEA. Deletions cut 7 bases from V and 0 bases from J, with 13 bases between. CDR3 loop: CASNNYGSSYNEQFF. In nucleotides, the CDR3 is TGTGCCAGCAATAATTACGGGAGCTCCTACAATGAGCAGTTCTTC.

The CDR3 here is CAIGDSPISGANVLTF. The CDR3 bases are TGTGCCATTGGGGACAGCCCTATCTCTGGGGCCAACGTCCTGACTTTC. The chain is built from TRBV2 and TRBJ2-6, with 7 bases identical to TRBD1. There are 16 residues in the CDR3. Germline V gene lookup returns CDR1 SNHLY and CDR2 FYNNEI. V shed 10 bases, J shed 0 bases, and the junction held 9 bases outside the gene matches.

The chain recombines TRBV19 with TRBJ2-1; 7 bases map to TRBD1. The CDR3 loop spans 12 amino acids. CDR1 and CDR2 from the germline V gene are LNHDA and SQIVND (reference sequence). After removal of 10 bases from V and 3 bases from J, the junction contained 3 bases not matched to a gene. The DNA of the CDR3 is TGTGCCATCCGGGACAGCTACAATGAGCAGTTCTTC. Amino acid sequence: CAIRDSYNEQFF. The full variable domain, rest sourced from reference TRBV19 and TRBJ2-1, is DGGITQSPKYLFRKEGQNVTLSCEQNLNHDAMYWYRQDPGQGLRLIYYSQIVNDFQKGDIAEGYSVSREKKESFPLTVTSAQKNPTAFYLCAIRDSYNEQFFGPGTRLTVL.

Worth noting for this clone: The junction shows a germline mismatch at one end, possibly a read error. This chain links TRBV7-7 with TRBJ2-1, with 13 bases that match TRBD2. Germline-derived CDR1 and CDR2 are SSHAT and FNYEAQ (reference sequence). CDR3 length equals 22 residues. CDR3 region: CASSWLDRPGLAGLHSYNEQFF. The CDR3 DNA reads TGTGCTAGCAGCTGGCTAGACAGGCCGGGACTAGCGGGACTGCACTCCTACAATGAGCAGTTCTTC. Complete variable domain (other parts from reference TRBV7-7 and TRBJ2-1): GAGVSQSPRYKVTKRGQDVTLRCDPISSHATLYWYQQALGQGPEFLTYFNYEAQPDKSGLPSDRFSAERPEGSISTLTIQRTEQRDSAMYRCASSWLDRPGLAGLHSYNEQFFGPGTRLTVL.

The CDR3 bases are TGTGCCAGCAGGGAGGGAGCGAACTCACCCCTCCACTTT. It translates to CASREGANSPLHF. The J gene is TRBJ1-6, the V gene TRBV2; no definite D call. This CDR3 contains 13 residues. Germline loops: CDR1 SNHLY, CDR2 FYNNEI. V shed 6 bases and J shed 10 bases, with 13 bases lying between them. Looking up the rest from reference TRBV2 and TRBJ1-6 gives the full variable domain: EPEVTQTPSHQVTQMGQEVILRCVPISNHLYFYWYRQILGQKVEFLVSFYNNEISEKSEIFDDQFSVERPDGSNFTLKIRSTKLEDSAMYFCASREGANSPLHFGNGTRLTVT.

The V and J genes are TRBV4-3 and TRBJ1-4, with a tentative D call TRBD1 (6 bases). This CDR3 comprises 20 residues. Germline-derived CDR1 and CDR2 are LGHNA and YSLEER. Trimming shortened V by 0 bases and J by 3 bases, and 23 bases separated the two germline ends. CDR3 residues: CASSQDLGGRYAEANEKLFF. The CDR3 DNA reads TGCGCCAGCAGCCAAGATCTCGGGGGGCGATACGCGGAGGCTAATGAAAAACTGTTTTTT.

The V gene is TRBV25-1, the J gene TRBJ1-6; D is possibly TRBD1 (5 bases). CDR1 MGHDK and CDR2 SYGVNS come from the germline V gene. Trimming pared 4 bases from V and 0 bases from J, leaving 13 bases between. This CDR3 is built from 17 residues. This CDR3 reads CASSGGHLSSYNSPLHF. The CDR3 nucleotides read TGTGCCAGCAGTGGAGGACACTTGAGCTCCTATAATTCACCCCTCCACTTT.

The V call is TRBV5-4, the J call TRBJ2-2; 9 bases are shared with TRBD1. The germline CDR1 and CDR2 sequences are SGHNT and YYREEE (reference sequence). The CDR3 has 16 residues. With V trimmed by 5 bases and J by 2 bases, 7 bases remained unmatched. CDR3 loop: CASRPEDRGNTGELFF. In DNA, the CDR3 is TGTGCCAGCAGACCTGAGGACAGGGGTAACACCGGGGAGCTGTTTTTT.